A single sample is the source of the 24 T cell receptor beta chains below, sequenced in a study of blood T cell repertoires in COVID-19. Assay: immunoSEQ multiplex PCR; the TCRdb copy retains only in-frame clones and omits some. This table holds about 530,000 clones, approximately 91% found once. The sample taken for sequencing was peripheral blood. Receptors originate from a woman in her fifties or sixties with COVID-19, enrolled during active disease.

The genes are TRBV30 and TRBJ2-2, with D possibly being TRBD1 (5 bases). The germline gives CDR1 GTSNPN, CDR2 SVGIG (reference sequence). CDR3 length: 12 residues. V shed 2 bases and J shed 4 bases, with 5 bases lying between them. In nucleotides, the CDR3 is TGTGCCTGGAGTCAGGGCACCGGGGAGCTGTTTTTT. The encoded protein is CAWSQGTGELFF.

V usage is TRBV30 and J usage is TRBJ1-6, with a tentative D call TRBD1 (5 bases). Trimming cost V 0 bases and J 12 bases, with 18 bases left between them. From germline, CDR1 is GTSNPN and CDR2 SVGIG (reference sequence). The CDR3 is 15 residues long. CDR3 nucleotides: TGTGCCTGGAGTGTTCTAGGGACGGAGGAGGGACCCCTCCACTTT. Translating gives CAWSVLGTEEGPLHF.

The chain has TRBV12-3 or TRBV12-4 and TRBJ1-2; tentatively, D is TRBD1 (5 bases). The CDR3 is made up of 12 amino acids. With 10 bases removed from V and 8 bases from J, the gap between germline ends came to 17 bases. The CDR3, as DNA: TGTGCCACTCTTCGGGGGACCTCGGGCTACACCTTC. It translates to CATLRGTSGYTF.

The CDR3 region is CASSAQGDTEAFF. The CDR3 coding sequence is TGTGCCAGCAGCGCACAGGGGGACACTGAAGCTTTCTTT. The chain recombines TRBV9 with TRBJ1-1, with 8 bases identical to TRBD1. The CDR3 has 13 amino acids. J gave up 3 bases and V 3 bases, and 1 base lay outside the gene matches. The germline gives CDR1 SGDLS, CDR2 YYNGEE.

A single count supports this clone. The rearrangement uses TRBV27 and TRBJ2-1; weak D call: TRBD1 (5 bases). CDR1 and CDR2 (germline): MNHEY, SMNVEV (reference sequence). Trimming took off 3 bases at V and 7 bases at J, with 16 bases between the two ends. The CDR3 extends over 15 amino acids. CDR3 bases: TGTGCCAGCAGTTTTTCGCAGGGCCCTCCGAATGAGCAGTTCTTC. It specifies CASSFSQGPPNEQFF.

The rearrangement uses TRBV4-1 and TRBJ1-2, with 8 bases identical to TRBD1. J was trimmed by 3 bases and V by 10 bases; bases with no gene match: 7. The V gene's germline CDR1 is MGHRA and CDR2 YSYEKL. This CDR3 has 13 amino acids. CDR3: CATQDRDDYGYTF. CDR3 sequence (DNA): TGCGCCACCCAGGACAGGGACGACTATGGCTACACCTTC.

The chain links TRBV29-1 to TRBJ1-2; TRBD1 is a possible D gene (5 bases). The germline gives CDR1 SQVTM, CDR2 ANQGSEA. The CDR3 is made up of 12 amino acids. V shed 6 bases and J shed 6 bases, with 14 bases lying between them. The CDR3 DNA sequence: TGCAGCGTACGCAGGGAGGAGGATGGCTACACCTTC. Residues: CSVRREEDGYTF.

This chain connects TRBV18 to TRBJ2-5, with TRBD1 matching 8 bases. The germline V gene has CDR1 KGHSH and CDR2 LQKENI. The CDR3 length is 15 residues. J gave up 4 bases and V 3 bases, and 7 bases lay outside the gene matches. This CDR3 is CASSPGQDSGETQYF. The CDR3 DNA reads as TGTGCCAGCTCACCGGGACAGGACTCGGGAGAGACCCAGTACTTC.

About this clone: The same CDR3 is also encoded by other DNA sequences in this sample. The J gene is TRBJ2-7, the V gene TRBV11-2; TRBD2 might be the D (5 bases). V lost 1 base to trimming and J lost 1 base, with 5 bases between them. Germline CDR1 is SGHAT and CDR2 is FQNNGV. The CDR3 covers 13 residues. The DNA of the CDR3 is TGTGCCAGCAGCTTAGCGGGATCCTACGAGCAGTACTTC. Encoded protein: CASSLAGSYEQYF.

The chain uses TRBV15 and TRBJ2-7; 11 nucleotides align to TRBD1. Germline CDR1 reads LNHNV; CDR2 reads YYDKDF (reference sequence). The CDR3 totals 15 residues. V lost 3 bases and J lost 6; bases outside the gene matches: 7. CDR3 in DNA: TGTGCCACCAGCAGGAGGACAGGGGGCCTTGGCGAGCAGTACTTC. As protein: CATSRRTGGLGEQYF.

J is TRBJ1-1 and V is TRBV5-6; 10 nucleotides align to TRBD1. The CDR3 is 16 residues long. Losses at the gene ends were 4 bases for V and 1 base for J; bases not matched to a gene: 7. The germline CDR1 and CDR2 sequences are SGHDT and YYEEEE. Here the CDR3 reads CASSPGTGAPNTEAFF. The CDR3 DNA follows: TGTGCCAGCAGCCCCGGGACAGGGGCCCCGAACACTGAAGCTTTCTTT.

The table lists this clone with a count of one. This chain uses TRBV5-1 with TRBJ2-3, with D perhaps matching TRBD2 (6 bases). CDR3 length: 15 amino acids. Germline CDR1 and CDR2: SGHRS and YFSETQ. V dropped 4 bases and J dropped 11 bases, with 23 bases sitting between them. DNA for the CDR3: TGCGCCAGCAGCCCGGTGGTAGCGGAGGGACGAAGGCAGTATTTT. This gives the protein CASSPVVAEGRRQYF.

V and J are TRBV30 and TRBJ1-1; D remains ambiguous. The CDR3 covers 15 residues. The germline V gene has CDR1 GTSNPN and CDR2 SVGIG (reference sequence). The V and J ends lost 1 base and 2 bases respectively, with 14 bases between them. CDR3 loop: CAWSASPSPNTEAFF. The DNA of the CDR3 is TGTGCCTGGAGTGCATCGCCTAGCCCCAACACTGAAGCTTTCTTT. Using reference TRBV30 and TRBJ1-1 for the parts outside the CDR3, the full variable domain is SQTIHQWPATLVQPVGSPLSLECTVEGTSNPNLYWYRQAAGRGLQLLFYSVGIGQISSEVPQNLSASRPQDRQFILSSKKLLLSDSGFYLCAWSASPSPNTEAFFGQGTRLTVV.

This clone was seen only once. J is TRBJ1-2 and V is TRBV11-2, with D uncertain. Trimming took off 2 bases at V and 5 bases at J, with 6 bases between the two ends. The CDR3 is made up of 12 amino acids. Germline V CDR1 and CDR2: SGHAT, FQNNGV. The CDR3 reads CASSLNIYGYTF. For the CDR3, the DNA is TGTGCCAGCAGCTTAAACATATATGGCTACACCTTC.

This clone has a single count. The CDR3 DNA reads as TGTGCCAGCAGTCCACAGGGCGGGTCTCCTGAAGCTTTCTTT. Its translation: CASSPQGGSPEAFF. The chain combines TRBV2 with TRBJ1-1; TRBD1 might be the D (6 bases). This CDR3 has 14 amino acids. Germline V gene sequence: CDR1 SNHLY, CDR2 FYNNEI. The germline V and J ends were trimmed by 5 bases and 6 bases, with 16 bases remaining between them.

This clone was seen once. This chain uses TRBV2 with TRBJ1-5, with TRBD1 identical over 7 bases. Germline-derived CDR1 and CDR2 are SNHLY and FYNNEI. The CDR3 is 15 residues long. V shed 1 base, J shed 6 bases, and the junction held 6 bases outside the gene matches. The CDR3 DNA reads as TGTGCCAGCAGTGAAGGTCAGGGGGGAACTCAGCCCCAGCATTTT. As protein: CASSEGQGGTQPQHF. Filled out from reference TRBV2 and TRBJ1-5, the complete variable domain reads EPEVTQTPSHQVTQMGQEVILRCVPISNHLYFYWYRQILGQKVEFLVSFYNNEISEKSEIFDDQFSVERPDGSNFTLKIRSTKLEDSAMYFCASSEGQGGTQPQHFGDGTRLSIL.

V gene TRBV4-1 combines with J gene TRBJ1-4; 7 bases map to TRBD1. Germline V gives CDR1 MGHRA, CDR2 YSYEKL. J was trimmed by 8 bases and V by 0 bases; bases with no gene match: 3. This CDR3 has 14 amino acids. The CDR3 protein is CASSQEGGQEKLFF. In nucleotides, the CDR3 is TGCGCCAGCAGCCAAGAGGGGGGACAGGAAAAACTGTTTTTT.

This chain uses TRBV2 with TRBJ2-2, with D possibly matching TRBD1 (5 bases). This CDR3 has 16 residues. The germline V gene has CDR1 SNHLY and CDR2 FYNNEI. Trimming stripped 4 bases from V and 1 base from J, with 13 bases between. The CDR3 DNA reads TGTGCCAGCAGTGGGGCTGGGCAGGGGAACACCGGGGAGCTGTTTTTT. It codes for CASSGAGQGNTGELFF.

The chain combines TRBV15 with TRBJ1-5, with a possible D match to TRBD1 (5 bases). V gave up 1 base and J gave up 4 bases, with 8 bases separating them. The CDR3 loop spans 14 amino acids. Looked up from germline, CDR1 is LNHNV and CDR2 is YYDKDF (reference sequence). The CDR3: CATSRVQGNQPQHF. The CDR3 DNA sequence: TGTGCCACCAGCAGAGTCCAGGGTAATCAGCCCCAGCATTTT.

The CDR3 DNA reads TGCGCCAGCAGCTTGACGGGCGGGGGGTACAATGAGCAGTTCTTC. Its translation: CASSLTGGGYNEQFF. The J gene is TRBJ2-1, the V gene TRBV5-1; TRBD2 matches at 8 bases. This CDR3 has 15 residues. The V segment lost 1 base and the J segment 4 bases; nucleotides outside the gene matches: 4. Per germline, CDR1 SGHRS and CDR2 YFSETQ.

The chain couples TRBV5-6 to TRBJ1-4; possibly TRBD1 for D (6 bases). The CDR3 is 17 residues long. The germline V gene encodes CDR1 SGHDT and CDR2 YYEEEE. Trimming pared 4 bases from V and 8 bases from J, leaving 24 bases between. The CDR3 reads CASSDAGNREGKEKLFF. Here the CDR3 DNA reads TGTGCCAGCAGCGACGCTGGCAACAGGGAGGGTAAGGAAAAACTGTTTTTT.

The V call is TRBV6-2 or TRBV6-3, the J call TRBJ1-4, with D possibly being TRBD1 (5 bases). The CDR3 length is 13 residues. Germline V CDR1 and CDR2: MNHEY, SVGEGT. V lost 2 bases and J lost 8, with 9 bases in between. This CDR3 is CASSYHGGEKLFF. DNA of the CDR3: TGTGCCAGCAGTTACCACGGGGGGGAAAAACTGTTTTTT.

CDR3: CASWPMVGGGPEAFF. The CDR3, as DNA: TGCGCCAGCTGGCCGATGGTAGGGGGGGGTCCTGAAGCTTTCTTT. The chain combines TRBV10-1 with TRBJ1-1, with a tentative D call TRBD1 (6 bases). From germline, CDR1 is WNHNN and CDR2 SYGVQD (reference sequence). Trimming shortened V by 8 bases and J by 6 bases, and 22 bases separated the two germline ends. The CDR3 runs to 15 residues.

In its sample, this clone was seen once. V gene TRBV30 combines with J gene TRBJ1-2, with 7 bases aligning to TRBD1. Looked up from germline, CDR1 is GTSNPN and CDR2 is SVGIG (reference sequence). The trim removed 0 bases at V and 7 bases at J, leaving 8 bases unmatched. The CDR3 runs to 14 residues. The CDR3 loop is CAWSVDRAQRGYTF. DNA for the CDR3: TGTGCCTGGAGTGTAGACAGGGCGCAACGTGGCTACACCTTC.